Many counts were recorded for the clone carrying this TCR beta chain. Its antigen remains unidentified. Cells are PBMCs isolated from 9 to 10 ml of fresh blood. This specimen belongs to a study of T cells in Graves' hyperthyroidism and ophthalmopathy. Whole-study context: Peripheral blood sampling occurred at initial diagnosis, before any treatment. Findings and caveats of the study: Most thyroid clonotypes with frequency above 0.001 were detected in blood. By a 13 V-J model, ophthalmopathy was set apart from stable hyperthyroidism.

Amplified TCR beta CDR3 regions came from RNA transcripts. In the first-round RT-PCR of the TCR CDR3, the HTBI primer set was used. Via MiXCR, TCRdb re-called the multiplex PCR reads, giving one row per CDR3 protein. The top ten hold about 4% of the sample, which has roughly 560,000 distinct CDR3 sequences, 14% to 15% seen once. The clonotype was recovered from a woman in her thirties or forties with Graves' ophthalmopathy. Input material: blood.

The CDR3 sequence: CATSRLGGQGAPEQYF. CDR3 bases: TGTGCCACCAGCAGATTGGGGGGACAGGGGGCGCCCGAGCAGTACTTC. The chain recombines TRBV15 with TRBJ2-5; TRBD1 aligns across 12 bases. The end of the DNA fits TRBJ2-7 better, so the J call may be wrong. Germline values: CDR1 LNHNV, CDR2 YYDKDF (reference sequence). The CDR3 covers 16 residues.